This passage covers 7 T cell receptor beta chains from one sample sequenced in a study of identifying expanded T cells in peripheral blood. TCRdb's table, derived via immunoSEQ multiplex PCR, lists solely in-frame clones and lacks some. This sample carries roughly 100,000 clones, about 90% of them seen once, and the ten largest clones take around 4%. Specimen: blood. These receptors came from a person aged 18-70 years in good health.

This clone has more than one count but fewer than ten. Different DNA sequences within this sample yield the same CDR3. The chain employs TRBV14 and TRBJ1-1; D gene unclear. The CDR3 runs to 12 residues. The V end was cut by 3 bases, the J end by 4 bases, with 6 bases between. CDR1 SGHDN and CDR2 FVKESK come from the germline V gene. This CDR3 reads CASSQGGTEAFF. As DNA, the CDR3 is TGTGCCAGCAGCCAGGGAGGCACTGAAGCTTTCTTT.

The V gene is TRBV2, the J gene TRBJ2-7; 7 positions match TRBD1. From germline, CDR1 is SNHLY and CDR2 FYNNEI. Germline trimming cut 4 bases from V and 4 bases from J; bases unmatched to any gene: 7. This CDR3 has 14 amino acids. The CDR3 protein is CASSGLTGDYEQYF. CDR3 sequence (DNA): TGTGCCAGCAGTGGACTTACAGGGGATTACGAGCAGTACTTC.

The chain is built from TRBV5-6 and TRBJ2-7; tentative D call: TRBD2 (6 bases). Trimming removed 0 bases at V and 2 bases at J, with 6 bases between. The germline gives CDR1 SGHDT, CDR2 YYEEEE. The CDR3 extends over 13 amino acids. The CDR3 DNA reads TGTGCCAGCAGCTTGGGCGGGACCTACGAGCAGTACTTC. Translated: CASSLGGTYEQYF.

The chain joins TRBV9 to TRBJ1-2; tentative D call: TRBD1 (5 bases). This CDR3 has 15 amino acids. Germline loops: CDR1 SGDLS, CDR2 YYNGEE. With 0 bases removed from V and 3 bases from J, the gap between germline ends came to 12 bases. The CDR3 bases are TGTGCCAGCAGCGTAGGCGGGGGTTCTTACTATGGCTACACCTTC. Residues: CASSVGGGSYYGYTF.

This clone was found a few times. The V and J genes are TRBV10-3 and TRBJ2-2; D might be TRBD1 or TRBD2, each matching 7 bases. Germline loops: CDR1 ENHRY, CDR2 SYGVKD. The CDR3 spans 16 residues. Trimming cost V 2 bases and J 4 bases, with 14 bases left between them. CDR3: CAISEREGQITGELFF. The DNA for the CDR3 is TGTGCCATCAGTGAGAGGGAGGGACAGATCACCGGGGAGCTGTTTTTT.

This sequence joins TRBV7-3 and TRBJ2-5; 7 bases map to TRBD1. The junction had 4 bases not matched to a gene; V was cut back by 5 bases and J by 1 base. In germline, CDR1 is SGHTA, CDR2 FQGTGA. The CDR3 is 14 amino acids. The CDR3 DNA reads as TGTGCCAGCAGCCGACAGGGTCCCCAAGAGACCCAGTACTTC. Translation gives CASSRQGPQETQYF.

V and J are TRBV6-1 and TRBJ2-1, with 7 bases that match TRBD2. V was clipped by 6 bases and J by 3 bases; unmatched bases: 8. The CDR3 runs to 15 residues. The V gene's germline CDR1 is MNHNS and CDR2 SASEGT. The DNA for the CDR3 is TGTGCCAGCAGCCACAGCGGGGAGGGCTACAATGAGCAGTTCTTC. Translated, it gives CASSHSGEGYNEQFF.